This T cell receptor (beta chain) was sequenced during a study of cytomegalovirus exposure and HLA in healthy donors. This CDR3 has 15 amino acids. Trimming at V came to 3 bases and at J to 3 bases, leaving 8 bases not matched to a gene. Germline assignment: CDR1 SGHDN and CDR2 FVKESK. Sequencing was performed with immunoSEQ multiplex PCR; in TCRdb, only in-frame clones are kept and a portion is missing. The table has around 400,000 clones, 86% seen once. This chain connects TRBV14 to TRBJ2-7; TRBD2 matches at 7 bases. The receptor was derived from a woman aged 18-35 years in good health and CMV-seronegative. Sequenced sample: PBMCs. The CDR3 nucleotides are TGTGCCAGCAGCCAGACTCCGGGACTATACTACGAGCAGTACTTC. Encoded protein: CASSQTPGLYYEQYF.